This T cell receptor beta chain comes out of a study of blood T cells in healthy people across ages. As for the study in general: Template switching picked up about one barcoded beta molecule for each two T cells.

This CDR3 has 15 amino acids. V lost 0 bases and J lost 5, with 11 bases in between. CDR1 ENHRY and CDR2 SYGVKD come from the germline V gene. Primers used in a second PCR of about 6 to 12 cycles were a sample-barcoded 5' primer and a J-beta primer mix. MiXCR was run by TCRdb on the 5' RACE reads, yielding one entry per CDR3 protein. The repertoire holds hundreds of thousands of distinct CDR3 sequences, with less than 40% as singletons. The TCR originated in a woman over 75 in good health. The sequencing input was blood. The chain employs TRBV10-3 and TRBJ1-5; D not certain. The CDR3 sequence is CAISESTAGYQPQHF. The DNA for the CDR3 is TGTGCCATCAGTGAGTCGACGGCAGGATATCAGCCCCAGCATTTT.